The present T cell receptor (beta chain) was sequenced within a study of T-cell reconstitution after alpha-beta-depleted transplantation in children. Preparing the TCRbeta library involved the use of unique molecular identifiers. TCRdb analysed the PCR reads with MiXCR anew, one entry per CDR3 protein. Of some 500,000 distinct CDR3 sequences listed, about 30% are singletons. The CDR3 is 14 residues long. Germline V gene sequence: CDR1 SGHRS, CDR2 YFSETQ. V lost 5 bases to trimming and J lost 4 bases, with 16 bases between them. V is TRBV5-1 and J is TRBJ2-7; D might be TRBD1 (5 bases). Sequences were derived from PBMCs from the stem cell graft donor, sampled from the stem cell graft. The receptor comes from a human donor who donated a stem cell graft to a child with aplastic anemia. DNA for the CDR3: TGCGCCAGCAGTAAGGGGCCGGAAGGTTACGAGCAGTACGTC. Its translation is CASSKGPEGYEQYV.